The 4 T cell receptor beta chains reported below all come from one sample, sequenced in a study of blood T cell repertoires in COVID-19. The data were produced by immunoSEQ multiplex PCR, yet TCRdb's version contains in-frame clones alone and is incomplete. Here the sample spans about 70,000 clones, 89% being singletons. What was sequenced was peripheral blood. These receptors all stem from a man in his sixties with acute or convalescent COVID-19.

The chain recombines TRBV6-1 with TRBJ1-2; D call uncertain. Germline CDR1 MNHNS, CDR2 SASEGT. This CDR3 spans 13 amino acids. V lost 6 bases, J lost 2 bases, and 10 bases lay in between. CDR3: CASRIQQNYGYTF. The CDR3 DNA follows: TGTGCCAGCAGAATACAGCAAAACTATGGCTACACCTTC.

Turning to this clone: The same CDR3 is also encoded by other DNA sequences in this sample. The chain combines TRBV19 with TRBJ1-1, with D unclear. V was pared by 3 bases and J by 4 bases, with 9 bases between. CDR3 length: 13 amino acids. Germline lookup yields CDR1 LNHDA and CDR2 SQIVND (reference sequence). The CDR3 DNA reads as TGTGCCAGTAGTATCGAAAGAGGCACTGAAGCTTTCTTT. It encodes CASSIERGTEAFF.

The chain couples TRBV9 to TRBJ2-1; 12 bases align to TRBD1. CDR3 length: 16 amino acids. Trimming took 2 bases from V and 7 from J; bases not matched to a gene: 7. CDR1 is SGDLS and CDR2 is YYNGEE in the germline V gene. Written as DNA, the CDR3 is TGTGCCAGCAGCGTTACCGGGACAGGGGGCGGAAATGAGCAGTTCTTC. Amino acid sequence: CASSVTGTGGGNEQFF.

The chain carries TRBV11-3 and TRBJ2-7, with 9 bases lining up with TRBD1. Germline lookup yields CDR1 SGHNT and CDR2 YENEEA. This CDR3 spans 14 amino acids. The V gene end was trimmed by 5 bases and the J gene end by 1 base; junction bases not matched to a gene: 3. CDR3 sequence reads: CASSTTGGSYEQYF. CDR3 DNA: TGTGCCAGCAGCACGACAGGGGGGTCCTACGAGCAGTACTTC.